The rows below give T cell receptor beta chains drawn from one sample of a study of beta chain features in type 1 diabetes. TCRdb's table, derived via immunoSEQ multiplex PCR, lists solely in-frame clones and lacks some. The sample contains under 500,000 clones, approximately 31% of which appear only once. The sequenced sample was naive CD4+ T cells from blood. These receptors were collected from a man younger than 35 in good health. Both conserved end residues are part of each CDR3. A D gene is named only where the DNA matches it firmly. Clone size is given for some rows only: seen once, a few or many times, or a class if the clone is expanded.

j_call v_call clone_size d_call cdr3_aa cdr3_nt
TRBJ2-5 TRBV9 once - CASSVRLQETQYF TGTGCCAGCAGCGTTAGATTACAAGAGACCCAGTACTTC
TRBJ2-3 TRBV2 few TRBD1 CASTADRGSTDTQYF TGTGCCAGCACCGCGGACAGGGGAAGCACAGATACGCAGTATTTT
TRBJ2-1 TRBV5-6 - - CASSLEREQFF TGTGCCAGCAGCTTAGAGAGGGAGCAGTTCTTC
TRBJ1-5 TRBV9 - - CASSVGRSNQPQHF TGTGCCAGCAGCGTAGGCAGGAGCAATCAGCCCCAGCATTTT
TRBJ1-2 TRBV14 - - CASSQDHRNNYGYTF TGTGCCAGCAGCCAAGATCACCGGAATAACTATGGCTACACCTTC
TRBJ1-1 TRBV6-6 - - CASSAVRRTEAFF TGTGCCAGCAGTGCGGTTCGGCGGACTGAAGCTTTCTTT
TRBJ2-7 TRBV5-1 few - CASSITAPTWEQYF TGCGCCAGCAGCATTACGGCCCCTACTTGGGAGCAGTACTTC
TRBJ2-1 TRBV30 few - CAWNPGTRGSYNEQFF TGTGCCTGGAACCCCGGGACTCGAGGCTCCTACAATGAGCAGTTCTTC
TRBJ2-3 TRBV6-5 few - CASSYGSGGGTDTQYF TGTGCCAGCAGTTACGGTTCGGGTGGGGGCACAGATACGCAGTATTTT
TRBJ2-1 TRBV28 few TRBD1 CASSRDRGINEQFF TGTGCCAGCAGTAGGGACAGGGGCATCAATGAGCAGTTCTTC
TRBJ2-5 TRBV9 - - CASSPSSRGGLETQYF TGTGCCAGCAGTCCCTCGTCCAGGGGCGGCCTAGAGACCCAGTACTTC